The 22 T cell receptor beta chains given below trace back to one sample, sequenced in a study of shared clonotypes between healthy human individuals. The protocol was immunoSEQ multiplex PCR, while the TCRdb copy is restricted to in-frame clones and leaves out a portion. The sample contains over a million clones, about 75% of which appear only once. Sequenced sample: memory CD4+ T cells sorted from blood. The subset: CD45RA-negative fraction. These TCRs come from a man aged 18 to 29 in good health.

The chain is built from TRBV19 and TRBJ1-2; the match to TRBD1 covers 9 bases. Germline values: CDR1 LNHDA, CDR2 SQIVND (reference sequence). The CDR3 sequence is 14 residues long. V shed 4 bases, J shed 3 bases, and the junction held 3 bases outside the gene matches. The CDR3: CASSTTGGYYGYTF. CDR3 in DNA: TGTGCCAGTAGTACAACAGGGGGCTACTATGGCTACACCTTC.

The gene calls are TRBV18 and TRBJ2-1, with D possibly matching TRBD2 (6 bases). V was trimmed by 4 bases and J by 5 bases, leaving 18 bases between them. The CDR3 spans 16 residues. CDR1 is KGHSH, CDR2 LQKENI, per germline. The CDR3 region has the DNA TGTGCCAGCTCACATGGGACGGAGGGAAAGAACAATGAGCAGTTCTTC. This codes for CASSHGTEGKNNEQFF.

This chain links TRBV6-5 with TRBJ2-2; D possibly corresponds to TRBD2 (7 bases). The CDR3 spans 16 residues. Trimming cost V 0 bases and J 8 bases, with 16 bases left between them. The germline gives CDR1 MNHEY, CDR2 SVGAGI. In DNA form, the CDR3 reads TGTGCCAGCAGTTACTCGGTAGTGGGGGGGCGAGGGGAGCTGTTTTTT. Translated, it gives CASSYSVVGGRGELFF.

The chain couples TRBV5-1 to TRBJ2-2; no reliable D call. The CDR3 loop spans 11 amino acids. Trimming removed 6 bases at V and 8 bases at J, with 8 bases between. Germline values: CDR1 SGHRS, CDR2 YFSETQ. This CDR3 reads CASTFAGELFF. Here the CDR3 DNA reads TGCGCCAGCACGTTCGCTGGGGAGCTGTTTTTT. The entire variable domain, with the rest obtained from reference TRBV5-1 and TRBJ2-2, is as follows: KAGVTQTPRYLIKTRGQQVTLSCSPISGHRSVSWYQQTPGQGLQFLFEYFSETQRNKGNFPGRFSGRQFSNSRSEMNVSTLELGDSALYLCASTFAGELFFGEGSRLTVL.

This clone showed up just once. This chain connects TRBV2 to TRBJ1-6; D uncertain. Germline assignment: CDR1 SNHLY and CDR2 FYNNEI. This CDR3 has 17 residues. V was pared by 0 bases and J by 0 bases, with 9 bases between. As DNA, the CDR3 is TGTGCCAGCAGTGAAGCGAGGGCAAGCTCCTATAATTCACCCCTCCACTTT. Translation: CASSEARASSYNSPLHF.

This clone was counted a single time. The chain recombines TRBV19 with TRBJ2-1; 7 nucleotides align to TRBD2. This CDR3 contains 15 residues. Germline-derived CDR1 and CDR2 are LNHDA and SQIVND (reference sequence). V shed 6 bases and J 7 bases; nucleotides not matched to a gene: 12. CDR3 coding DNA: TGTGCCAGTAGAGGGTTTGGGGCGGGAGAGAATGAGCAGTTCTTC. It is translated as CASRGFGAGENEQFF.

In regard to this clone: The sample carries other DNA sequences with the same CDR3. The V and J genes are TRBV2 and TRBJ2-2; D possibly matches TRBD1 or TRBD2 (6 bases each). Germline V CDR1 and CDR2: SNHLY, FYNNEI. The V end lost 0 bases, the J end lost 5 bases, and 7 bases lay between the germline ends. The CDR3 runs to 14 residues. DNA of the CDR3: TGTGCCAGCAGTGAAGCAGGGGGGACCGGGGAGCTGTTTTTT. Translating gives CASSEAGGTGELFF.

The sample holds a few counts of this clone. The rearrangement links TRBV7-9 to TRBJ1-1; a possible D gene is TRBD1 (5 bases). The germline gives CDR1 SEHNR, CDR2 FQNEAQ (reference sequence). The CDR3 totals 14 residues. V was cut by 3 bases and J by 0 bases, with 8 bases left in between. The CDR3 protein is CASSLTVMNTEAFF. The CDR3 DNA is TGTGCCAGCAGCTTGACAGTTATGAACACTGAAGCTTTCTTT.

The chain couples TRBV7-9 to TRBJ1-1, with a weak D call TRBD1 (5 bases). The germline gives CDR1 SEHNR, CDR2 FQNEAQ (reference sequence). The ends were cut back, 3 bases at V and 8 bases at J, with 16 bases in the middle. The CDR3 has 14 residues. This chain's CDR3 is CASSFMLGEAEAFF. The CDR3 DNA reads TGTGCCAGCAGCTTTATGTTGGGGGAGGCAGAAGCTTTCTTT. Filled out from reference TRBV7-9 and TRBJ1-1, the complete variable domain reads DTGVSQNPRHKITKRGQNVTFRCDPISEHNRLYWYRQTLGQGPEFLTYFQNEAQLEKSRLLSDRFSAERPKGSFSTLEIQRTEQGDSAMYLCASSFMLGEAEAFFGQGTRLTVV.

The chain is built from TRBV10-1 and TRBJ2-3; the match to TRBD2 covers 7 bases. V shed 6 bases, J shed 2 bases, and the junction held 5 bases outside the gene matches. Germline V gives CDR1 WNHNN, CDR2 SYGVQD (reference sequence). This CDR3 has 14 residues. CDR3 coding DNA: TGCGCCAGCAGAGGGGAGGGACTCACAGATACGCAGTATTTT. The encoded protein is CASRGEGLTDTQYF.

The gene calls are TRBV7-2 and TRBJ1-6; no clear D gene. The CDR3 consists of 15 residues. Trimming took off 0 bases at V and 10 bases at J, with 13 bases between the two ends. From germline, CDR1 is SGHTA and CDR2 FQGNSA. In DNA form, the CDR3 reads TGTGCCAGCAGCTTAGCGGCAGTTGGGCCCTCACCCCTCCACTTT. Its protein product is CASSLAAVGPSPLHF.

The rearrangement uses TRBV21-1 and TRBJ1-3. TRBV21-1 constitutes a pseudogene. This CDR3 spans 14 amino acids. CDR3 residues: CASSGRPSGNTIYF. Here the CDR3 DNA reads TGTGCCAGCAGCGGGCGGCCCTCTGGAAACACCATATATTTT.

This chain uses TRBV19 with TRBJ1-1, with D hard to call. Germline values: CDR1 LNHDA, CDR2 SQIVND (reference sequence). CDR3 length equals 12 residues. The V gene lost 6 bases and the J gene lost 7 bases, with 12 bases spanning the gap. The CDR3 sequence: CASSHPVGEAFF. CDR3 nucleotides: TGTGCCAGTAGCCACCCGGTTGGTGAAGCTTTCTTT.

This clone was counted between two and nine times. CDR3 nucleotide sequence: TGTGCCATAGGACAGGGGGCCTCCACGCACACCGGGGAGCTGTTTTTT. This encodes CAIGQGASTHTGELFF. The chain uses TRBV10-3 and TRBJ2-2; 11 bases align to TRBD1. The CDR3 loop spans 16 amino acids. V shed 9 bases and J 3 bases; nucleotides not matched to a gene: 9. Germline values: CDR1 ENHRY, CDR2 SYGVKD.

The rearrangement uses TRBV7-9 and TRBJ2-1; D is unclear. CDR1 and CDR2 (germline): SEHNR, FQNEAQ (reference sequence). The CDR3 is made up of 13 amino acids. Between the trimmed V and J ends, which lost 2 bases and 9 bases, there was a span of 11 bases. The chain's CDR3 is CASSLLQVGEQFF. The CDR3 DNA reads as TGTGCCAGCAGCTTATTGCAGGTTGGTGAGCAGTTCTTC.

The rearrangement links TRBV15 to TRBJ1-2; D is unresolved. The V end was cut by 5 bases, the J end by 1 base, with 14 bases between. Germline V gives CDR1 LNHNV, CDR2 YYDKDF (reference sequence). The CDR3 extends over 15 amino acids. CDR3 in DNA: TGTGCCACCAGCGACCCGGCGACGGGTAACTATGGCTACACCTTC. This encodes CATSDPATGNYGYTF.

The chain combines TRBV11-3 with TRBJ2-2; 8 bases are a match to TRBD1. V was clipped by 5 bases and J by 0 bases; unmatched bases: 5. Germline values: CDR1 SGHNT, CDR2 YENEEA. There are 16 residues in the CDR3. CDR3 sequence (DNA): TGTGCCAGCAGCCCCTACAGGGGGTCGAACACCGGGGAGCTGTTTTTT. The encoded protein is CASSPYRGSNTGELFF.

The V and J genes are TRBV10-1 and TRBJ2-1; TRBD2 aligns across 8 bases. The junction had 5 bases not matched to a gene; V was cut back by 6 bases and J by 7 bases. Germline-derived CDR1 and CDR2 are WNHNN and SYGVQD (reference sequence). This CDR3 comprises 13 residues. In DNA, the CDR3 is TGCGCCAGCAGCCCGGGGGGGGGAAATGAGCAGTTCTTC. It codes for CASSPGGGNEQFF.

This rearrangement joins TRBV11-3 to TRBJ2-7, with a weak D call TRBD1 (5 bases). Germline V CDR1 and CDR2: SGHNT, YENEEA. The CDR3 runs to 15 residues. V was shortened by 4 bases and J by 6 bases, with 19 bases between the two germline ends. CDR3 loop: CASSSGHHELAEQYF. The CDR3 DNA is TGTGCCAGCAGCTCAGGGCACCACGAGTTGGCCGAGCAGTACTTC.

The V gene is TRBV5-1, the J gene TRBJ1-3; the D is unclear. In germline, CDR1 is SGHRS, CDR2 YFSETQ. Trimming stripped 5 bases from V and 4 bases from J, with 19 bases between. The CDR3 spans 16 residues. CDR3 nucleotide sequence: TGCGCCAGCAGAAAGGGAGTCAGATCGTCGGGAAACACCATATATTTT. Translating gives CASRKGVRSSGNTIYF.

This chain links TRBV5-4 with TRBJ1-2; D is unresolved. Trimming stripped 4 bases from V and 1 base from J, with 14 bases between. Germline values: CDR1 SGHNT, CDR2 YYREEE (reference sequence). This CDR3 spans 15 amino acids. CDR3 nucleotides: TGTGCCAGCAGCAACGACAAGAAGCTTAACTATGGCTACACCTTC. Its translation is CASSNDKKLNYGYTF.

The CDR3 DNA sequence: TGTGCCAGCAGCCAAGAAGCGGGGGGCTACAATGAGCAGTTCTTC. It is translated as CASSQEAGGYNEQFF. V gene TRBV4-2 combines with J gene TRBJ2-1; 9 bases map to TRBD2. Germline V gives CDR1 LGHNA, CDR2 YNFKEQ. Trimming at V came to 0 bases and at J to 3 bases, leaving 0 bases not matched to a gene. CDR3 length: 15 amino acids.